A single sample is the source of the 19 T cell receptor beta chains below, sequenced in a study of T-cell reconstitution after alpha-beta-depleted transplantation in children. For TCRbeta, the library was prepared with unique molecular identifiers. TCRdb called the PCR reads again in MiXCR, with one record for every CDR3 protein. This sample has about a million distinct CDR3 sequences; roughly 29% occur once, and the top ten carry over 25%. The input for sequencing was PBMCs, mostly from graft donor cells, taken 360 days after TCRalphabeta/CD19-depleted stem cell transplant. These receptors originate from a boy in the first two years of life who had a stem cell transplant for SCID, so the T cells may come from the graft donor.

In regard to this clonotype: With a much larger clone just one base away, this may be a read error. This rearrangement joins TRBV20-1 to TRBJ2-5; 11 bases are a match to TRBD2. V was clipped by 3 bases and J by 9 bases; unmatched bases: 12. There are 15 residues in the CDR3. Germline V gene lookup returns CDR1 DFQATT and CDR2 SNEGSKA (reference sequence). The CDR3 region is CSASTLAGGGEPQYF. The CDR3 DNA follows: TGCAGTGCTAGTACCCTAGCGGGGGGTGGTGAGCCCCAGTACTTC.

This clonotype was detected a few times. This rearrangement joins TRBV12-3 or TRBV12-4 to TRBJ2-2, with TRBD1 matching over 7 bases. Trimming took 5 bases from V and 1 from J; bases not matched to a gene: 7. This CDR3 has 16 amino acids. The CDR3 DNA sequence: TGTGCCAGCAGTCCCAGGGGGTGGGAGAACACCGGGGAGCTGTTTTTT. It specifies CASSPRGWENTGELFF.

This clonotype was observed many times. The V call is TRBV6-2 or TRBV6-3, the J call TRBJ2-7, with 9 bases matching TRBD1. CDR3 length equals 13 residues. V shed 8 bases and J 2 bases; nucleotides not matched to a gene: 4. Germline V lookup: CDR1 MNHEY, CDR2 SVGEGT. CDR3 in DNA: TGTGCCAGCCTACAGGGGGCGACCTACGAGCAGTACTTC. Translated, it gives CASLQGATYEQYF.

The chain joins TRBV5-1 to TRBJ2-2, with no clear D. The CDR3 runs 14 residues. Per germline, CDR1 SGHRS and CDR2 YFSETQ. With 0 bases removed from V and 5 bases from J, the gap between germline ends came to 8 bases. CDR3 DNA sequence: TGCGCCAGCAGCTTGGCCGAAAGAACCGGGGAGCTGTTTTTT. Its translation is CASSLAERTGELFF.

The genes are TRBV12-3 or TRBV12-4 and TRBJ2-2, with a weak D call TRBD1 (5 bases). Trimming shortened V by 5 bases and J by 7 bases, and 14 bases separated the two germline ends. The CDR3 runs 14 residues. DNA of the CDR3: TGTGCCAGCAGTCCCCAACAGGTCCACGGGGAGCTGTTTTTT. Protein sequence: CASSPQQVHGELFF.

The CDR3 reads CASSQGLELTDTQYF. Written as DNA, the CDR3 is TGCGCCAGCAGCCAGGGACTAGAGCTCACAGATACGCAGTATTTT. The rearrangement links TRBV5-1 to TRBJ2-3, with 8 bases matching TRBD2. Germline trimming cut 4 bases from V and 2 bases from J; bases unmatched to any gene: 6. Germline V gene data show CDR1 as SGHRS and CDR2 as YFSETQ. The length of the CDR3 is 15 residues.

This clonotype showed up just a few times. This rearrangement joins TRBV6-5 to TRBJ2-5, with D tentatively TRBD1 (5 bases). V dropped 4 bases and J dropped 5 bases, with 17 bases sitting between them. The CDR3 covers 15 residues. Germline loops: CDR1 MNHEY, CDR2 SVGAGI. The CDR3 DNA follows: TGTGCCAGCAGTTCTACCGCAGGGCGTTCGGAGACCCAGTACTTC. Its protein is CASSSTAGRSETQYF.

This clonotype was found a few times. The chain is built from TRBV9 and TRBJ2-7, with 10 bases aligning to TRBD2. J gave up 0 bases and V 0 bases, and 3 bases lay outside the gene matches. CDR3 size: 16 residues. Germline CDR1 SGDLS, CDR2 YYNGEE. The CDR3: CASSVGTSGDSYEQYF. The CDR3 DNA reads TGTGCCAGCAGCGTAGGCACTAGCGGGGACTCCTACGAGCAGTACTTC. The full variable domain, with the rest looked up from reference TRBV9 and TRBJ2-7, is DSGVTQTPKHLITATGQRVTLRCSPRSGDLSVYWYQQSLDQGLQFLIQYYNGEERAKGNILERFSAQQFPDLHSELNLSSLELGDSALYFCASSVGTSGDSYEQYFGPGTRLTVT.

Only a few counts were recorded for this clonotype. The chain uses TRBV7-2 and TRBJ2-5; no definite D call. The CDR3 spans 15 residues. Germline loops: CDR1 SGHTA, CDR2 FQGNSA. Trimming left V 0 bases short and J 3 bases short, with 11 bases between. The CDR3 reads CASSLAGSQKETQYF. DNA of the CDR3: TGTGCCAGCAGCTTAGCCGGCAGCCAAAAAGAGACCCAGTACTTC.

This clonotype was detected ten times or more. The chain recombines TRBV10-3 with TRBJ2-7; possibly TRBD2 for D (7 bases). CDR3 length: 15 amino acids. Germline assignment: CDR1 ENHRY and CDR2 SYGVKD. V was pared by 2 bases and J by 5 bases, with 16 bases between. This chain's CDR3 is CAISERGGIANEQYF. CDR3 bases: TGTGCCATCAGTGAGAGGGGGGGAATCGCGAACGAGCAGTACTTC.

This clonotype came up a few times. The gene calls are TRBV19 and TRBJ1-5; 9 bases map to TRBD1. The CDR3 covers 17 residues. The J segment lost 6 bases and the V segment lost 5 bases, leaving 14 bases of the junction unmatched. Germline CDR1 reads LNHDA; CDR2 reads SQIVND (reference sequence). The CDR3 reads CASSSDRGWGGSQPQHF. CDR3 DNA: TGTGCCAGTAGTTCGGACAGGGGCTGGGGGGGCAGTCAGCCCCAGCATTTT.

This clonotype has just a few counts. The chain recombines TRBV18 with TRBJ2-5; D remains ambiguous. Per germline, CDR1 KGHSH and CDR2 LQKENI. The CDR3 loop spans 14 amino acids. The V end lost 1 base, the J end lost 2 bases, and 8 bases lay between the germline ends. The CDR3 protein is CASSPLGRQETQYF. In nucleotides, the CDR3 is TGTGCCAGCTCACCACTAGGCAGGCAAGAGACCCAGTACTTC.

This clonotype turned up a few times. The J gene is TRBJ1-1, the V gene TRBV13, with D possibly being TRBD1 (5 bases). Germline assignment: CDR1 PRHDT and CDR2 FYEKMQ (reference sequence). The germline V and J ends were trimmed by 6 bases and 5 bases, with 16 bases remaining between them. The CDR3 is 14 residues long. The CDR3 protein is CASSSRGGETEAFF. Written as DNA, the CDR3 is TGTGCCAGCAGTTCGAGGGGAGGGGAAACTGAAGCTTTCTTT.

The CDR3 nucleotides read TGCGCCAGCAGCTTGGATCAGGGGGTGGTTAGGGCTGAAGCTTTCTTT. Translating it yields CASSLDQGVVRAEAFF. V and J are TRBV5-1 and TRBJ1-1; 7 bases agree with TRBD1. This CDR3 is built from 16 residues. V shed 0 bases, J shed 6 bases, and the junction held 11 bases outside the gene matches. The germline V gene encodes CDR1 SGHRS and CDR2 YFSETQ.

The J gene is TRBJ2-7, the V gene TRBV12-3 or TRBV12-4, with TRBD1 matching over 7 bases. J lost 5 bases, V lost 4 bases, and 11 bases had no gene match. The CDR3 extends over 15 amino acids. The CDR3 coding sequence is TGTGCCAGCAGTTACCGACAGGGACCATTCCACGAGCAGTACTTC. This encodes CASSYRQGPFHEQYF.

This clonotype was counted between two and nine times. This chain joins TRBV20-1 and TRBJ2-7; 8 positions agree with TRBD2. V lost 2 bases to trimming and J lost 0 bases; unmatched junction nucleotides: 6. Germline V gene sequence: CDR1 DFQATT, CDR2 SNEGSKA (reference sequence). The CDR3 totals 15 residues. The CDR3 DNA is TGCAGTGCTAGATACGGAGGGACTAGCTCCTACGAGCAGTACTTC. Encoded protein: CSARYGGTSSYEQYF.

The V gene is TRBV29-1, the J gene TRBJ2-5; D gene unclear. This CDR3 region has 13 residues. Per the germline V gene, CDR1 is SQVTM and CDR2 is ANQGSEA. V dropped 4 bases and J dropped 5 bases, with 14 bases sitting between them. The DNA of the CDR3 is TGCAGCGTTGCTCTTACGGTTCTGGAGACCCAGTACTTC. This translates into CSVALTVLETQYF.

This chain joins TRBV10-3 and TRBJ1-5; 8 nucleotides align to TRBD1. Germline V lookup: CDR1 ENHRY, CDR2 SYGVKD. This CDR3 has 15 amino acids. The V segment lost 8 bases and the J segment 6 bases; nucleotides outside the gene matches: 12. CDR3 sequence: CAIGPGGDEGQPQHF. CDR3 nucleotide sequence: TGTGCCATCGGGCCAGGGGGCGACGAGGGTCAGCCCCAGCATTTT.

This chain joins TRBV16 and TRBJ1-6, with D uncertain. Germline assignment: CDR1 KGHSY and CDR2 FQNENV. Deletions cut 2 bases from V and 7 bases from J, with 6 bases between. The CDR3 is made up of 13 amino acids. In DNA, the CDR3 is TGTGCCAGCAGCCAAATAAGGAATTCACCCCTCCACTTT. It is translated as CASSQIRNSPLHF.